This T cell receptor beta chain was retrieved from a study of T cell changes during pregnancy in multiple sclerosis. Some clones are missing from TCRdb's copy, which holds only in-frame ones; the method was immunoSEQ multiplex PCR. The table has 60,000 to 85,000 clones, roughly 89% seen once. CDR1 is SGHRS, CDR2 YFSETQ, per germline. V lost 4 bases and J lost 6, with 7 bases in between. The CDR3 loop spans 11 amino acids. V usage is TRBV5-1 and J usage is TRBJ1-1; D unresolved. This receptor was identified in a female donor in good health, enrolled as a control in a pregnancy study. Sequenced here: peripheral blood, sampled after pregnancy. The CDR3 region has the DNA TGCGCCAGCAGCACTAACTCTGAAGCTTTCTTT. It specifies CASSTNSEAFF.